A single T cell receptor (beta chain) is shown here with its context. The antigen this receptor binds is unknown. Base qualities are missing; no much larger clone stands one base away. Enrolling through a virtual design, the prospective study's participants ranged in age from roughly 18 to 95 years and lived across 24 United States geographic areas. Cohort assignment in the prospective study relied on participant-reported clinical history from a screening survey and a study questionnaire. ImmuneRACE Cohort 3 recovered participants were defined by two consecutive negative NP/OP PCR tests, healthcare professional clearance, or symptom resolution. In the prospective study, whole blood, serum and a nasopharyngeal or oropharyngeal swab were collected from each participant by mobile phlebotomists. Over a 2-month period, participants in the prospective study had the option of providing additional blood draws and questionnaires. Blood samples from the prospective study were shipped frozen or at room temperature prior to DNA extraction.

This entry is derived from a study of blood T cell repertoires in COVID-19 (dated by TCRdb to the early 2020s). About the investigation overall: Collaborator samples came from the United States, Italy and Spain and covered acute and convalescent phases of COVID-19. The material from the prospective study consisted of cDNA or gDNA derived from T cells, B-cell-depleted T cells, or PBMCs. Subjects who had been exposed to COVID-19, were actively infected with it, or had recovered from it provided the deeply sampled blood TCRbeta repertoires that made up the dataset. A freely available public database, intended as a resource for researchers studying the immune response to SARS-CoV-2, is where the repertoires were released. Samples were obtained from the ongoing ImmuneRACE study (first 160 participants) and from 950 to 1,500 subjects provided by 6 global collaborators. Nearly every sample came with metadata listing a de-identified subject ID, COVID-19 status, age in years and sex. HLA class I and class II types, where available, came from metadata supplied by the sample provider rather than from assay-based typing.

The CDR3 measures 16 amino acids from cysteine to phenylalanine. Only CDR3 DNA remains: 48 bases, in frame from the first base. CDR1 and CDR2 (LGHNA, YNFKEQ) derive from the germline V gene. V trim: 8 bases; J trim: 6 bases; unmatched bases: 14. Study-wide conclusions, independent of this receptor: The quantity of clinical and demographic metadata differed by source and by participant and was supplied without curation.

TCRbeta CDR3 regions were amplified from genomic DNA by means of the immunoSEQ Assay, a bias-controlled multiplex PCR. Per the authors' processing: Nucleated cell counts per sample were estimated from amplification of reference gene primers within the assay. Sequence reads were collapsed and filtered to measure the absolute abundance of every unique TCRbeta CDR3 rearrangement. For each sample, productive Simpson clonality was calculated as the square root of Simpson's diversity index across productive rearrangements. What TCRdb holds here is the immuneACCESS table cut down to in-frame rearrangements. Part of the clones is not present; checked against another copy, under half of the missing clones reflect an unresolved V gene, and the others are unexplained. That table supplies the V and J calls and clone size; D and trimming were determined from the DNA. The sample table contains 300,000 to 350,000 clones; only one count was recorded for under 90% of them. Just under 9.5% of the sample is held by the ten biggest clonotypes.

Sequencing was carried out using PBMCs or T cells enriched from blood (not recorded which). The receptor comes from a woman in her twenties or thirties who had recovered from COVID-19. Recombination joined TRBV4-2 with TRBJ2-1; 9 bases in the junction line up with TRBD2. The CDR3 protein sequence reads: CASQRGTSYTSNEQFF. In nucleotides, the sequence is TGTGCCAGCCAAAGAGGGACTAGCTATACAAGCAATGAGCAGTTCTTC.